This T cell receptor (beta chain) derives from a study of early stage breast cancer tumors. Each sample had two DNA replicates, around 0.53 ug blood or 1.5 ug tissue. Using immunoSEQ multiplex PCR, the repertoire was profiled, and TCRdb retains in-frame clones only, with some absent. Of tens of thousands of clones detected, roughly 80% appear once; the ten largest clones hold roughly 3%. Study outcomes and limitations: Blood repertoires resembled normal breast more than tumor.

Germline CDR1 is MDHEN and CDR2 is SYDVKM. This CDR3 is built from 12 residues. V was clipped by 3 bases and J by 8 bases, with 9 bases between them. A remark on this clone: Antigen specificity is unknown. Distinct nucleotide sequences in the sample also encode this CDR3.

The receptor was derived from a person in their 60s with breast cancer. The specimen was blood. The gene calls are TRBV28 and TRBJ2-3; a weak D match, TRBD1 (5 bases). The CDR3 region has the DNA TGTGCCAGCAGTTTGGGGCCCCGTACGCAGTATTTT. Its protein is CASSLGPRTQYF.